Below are 12 T cell receptor beta chains sequenced from a single sample in a study of Ad26.COV2.S vaccination and SARS-CoV-2 variants. Indicated treatment: approximately 18 received Ad26.COV2.S at low or high dose, single or two shots; about five received placebo; per-sample allocation not given. Sampling happened 63 days after the first vaccine or placebo injection. This table comes from immunoSEQ multiplex PCR, and its TCRdb copy is limited to in-frame clones, with some not included. The sample lists more than 300,000 clones, roughly 91% seen once, with approximately 5% in the top ten. Specimen: peripheral blood, collected in a trial of Ad26.COV2.S vaccine versus placebo. Source of these receptors: a person between 18 and 60 years old who received the Ad26.COV2.S COVID-19 vaccine or a placebo.

As for this clone: This sample also contains other DNA sequences that code for the same CDR3. V is TRBV5-1 and J is TRBJ2-7; a weak D match, TRBD1 (5 bases). Germline V lookup: CDR1 SGHRS, CDR2 YFSETQ. The CDR3 spans 14 residues. Trimming stripped 0 bases from V and 1 base from J, with 8 bases between. The chain's CDR3 is CASSLVAGSYEQYF. For the CDR3, the DNA is TGCGCCAGCAGCTTGGTGGCAGGGTCCTACGAGCAGTACTTC.

Concerning this clone: One end of the junction is discordant with germline, which a read error may explain. This CDR3 is CASSPGLRYAQYF. CDR3 bases: TGCGCCAGCAGTCCGGGACTCCGTTACGCGCAGTACTTC. The J gene is TRBJ2-7, the V gene TRBV5-1; D may be TRBD2 (6 bases). Germline assignment: CDR1 SGHRS and CDR2 YFSETQ. CDR3 length equals 13 residues.

This sequence joins TRBV12-3 or TRBV12-4 and TRBJ1-4, with a possible D match to TRBD1 (5 bases). Deletions cut 6 bases from V and 7 bases from J, with 12 bases between. This CDR3 contains 13 residues. The CDR3: CASRAGRFEKLFF. Written as DNA, the CDR3 is TGTGCCAGCAGGGCAGGGAGGTTTGAAAAACTGTTTTTT.

The chain employs TRBV28 and TRBJ1-4, with D possibly being TRBD1 (6 bases). CDR1 and CDR2 from the germline V gene are MDHEN and SYDVKM. This CDR3 has 11 amino acids. V lost 9 bases to trimming and J lost 14 bases, with 16 bases between them. The CDR3 spells CASTIGTQLFF. CDR3 coding DNA: TGTGCCAGTACTATCGGGACACAGCTGTTTTTT. Together with reference TRBV28 and TRBJ1-4, the CDR3 gives the full variable domain: DVKVTQSSRYLVKRTGEKVFLECVQDMDHENMFWYRQDPGLGLRLIYFSYDVKMKEKGDIPEGYSVSREKKERFSLILESASTNQTSMYLCASTIGTQLFFGSGTQLSVL.

The chain recombines TRBV9 with TRBJ1-1; D possibly corresponds to TRBD1 (6 bases). The ends were cut back, 3 bases at V and 0 bases at J, with 12 bases in the middle. The CDR3 has 15 residues. Germline CDR1 reads SGDLS; CDR2 reads YYNGEE. The CDR3 DNA sequence: TGTGCCAGCAGCGCTCAGGGGATTATGAACACTGAAGCTTTCTTT. It encodes CASSAQGIMNTEAFF. Variable domain in full (rest from reference TRBV9 and TRBJ1-1): DSGVTQTPKHLITATGQRVTLRCSPRSGDLSVYWYQQSLDQGLQFLIQYYNGEERAKGNILERFSAQQFPDLHSELNLSSLELGDSALYFCASSAQGIMNTEAFFGQGTRLTVV.

The gene calls are TRBV30 and TRBJ1-6; D gene ambiguous. Trimming took 2 bases from V and 8 from J, leaving 16 bases between them. In germline, CDR1 is GTSNPN, CDR2 SVGIG (reference sequence). There are 15 residues in the CDR3. Here the CDR3 DNA reads TGTGCCTGGAGTCTAATGGGAGGGCTCGATTCACCCCTCCACTTT. It encodes CAWSLMGGLDSPLHF.

The V gene is TRBV5-1, the J gene TRBJ2-2; D uncertain. The CDR3 has 13 residues. The V gene's germline CDR1 is SGHRS and CDR2 YFSETQ. V lost 0 bases, J lost 6 bases, and 6 bases lay in between. As DNA, the CDR3 is TGCGCCAGCAGCTTGGATGGGTCCGGGGAGCTGTTTTTT. Translated: CASSLDGSGELFF.

This chain joins TRBV3-1 (or the pseudogene TRBV3-2) and TRBJ1-2; 8 nucleotides match TRBD1. Germline V lookup: CDR1 LGHDT, CDR2 YNNKEL (reference sequence). The CDR3 length is 13 residues. The V segment lost 3 bases and the J segment 8 bases; nucleotides outside the gene matches: 5. CDR3 DNA sequence: TGTGCCAGCAGCCACCGGACAGGGCACGGCTACACCTTC. This encodes CASSHRTGHGYTF.

The chain has TRBV11-2 and TRBJ2-5; the match to TRBD2 covers 7 bases. This CDR3 spans 18 amino acids. Germline assignment: CDR1 SGHAT and CDR2 FQNNGV. J was trimmed by 0 bases and V by 2 bases; bases with no gene match: 12. The CDR3 bases are TGTGCCAGCAGCTTAACGGGGACTATAGGATGGTACCAAGAGACCCAGTACTTC. Amino acid sequence: CASSLTGTIGWYQETQYF.

V and J are TRBV30 and TRBJ2-5, with 12 bases identical to TRBD2. The CDR3 is 15 amino acids. Germline CDR1 is GTSNPN and CDR2 is SVGIG (reference sequence). J gave up 1 base and V 4 bases, and 4 bases lay outside the gene matches. The chain's CDR3 is CAWKGTSGLQETQYF. The CDR3 DNA reads TGTGCCTGGAAGGGGACTAGCGGGCTCCAAGAGACCCAGTACTTC.

The V call is TRBV19, the J call TRBJ1-1; D is unclear. Germline V gives CDR1 LNHDA, CDR2 SQIVND (reference sequence). V lost 5 bases to trimming and J lost 0 bases, with 10 bases between them. The CDR3 totals 14 residues. CDR3 protein: CASSSPELNTEAFF. DNA of the CDR3: TGTGCCAGTAGTTCGCCCGAACTGAACACTGAAGCTTTCTTT.

The gene calls are TRBV7-2 and TRBJ1-6; D unresolved. Trimming removed 1 base at V and 3 bases at J, with 4 bases between. The CDR3 runs 14 residues. In germline, CDR1 is SGHTA, CDR2 FQGNSA. CDR3 DNA sequence: TGTGCCAGCAGCTTAGAGGGCTATAATTCACCCCTCCACTTT. Amino acid sequence: CASSLEGYNSPLHF. Complete variable domain (other parts from reference TRBV7-2 and TRBJ1-6): GAGVSQSPSNKVTEKGKDVELRCDPISGHTALYWYRQSLGQGLEFLIYFQGNSAPDKSGLPSDRFSAERTGGSVSTLTIQRTQQEDSAVYLCASSLEGYNSPLHFGNGTRLTVT.